This T cell receptor beta chain came from a study of blood T cell repertoires in COVID-19. Generated by immunoSEQ multiplex PCR, the TCRdb table keeps only in-frame clones and is missing some. The top ten hold approximately 40% of the sample, which has around 12,000 clones, over 75% seen once. Trimming removed 6 bases from V and 6 bases from J; junction bases left unmatched: 12. This CDR3 contains 15 residues. CDR1 is MNHEY, CDR2 SVGAGI, per germline. The chain joins TRBV6-5 to TRBJ1-1; TRBD1 aligns across 8 bases. Sequenced: peripheral blood. The receptor's source is an elderly man with acute or convalescent COVID-19. CDR3 DNA: TGTGCCAGCAGCGCAGGGGGCACGGGGCCCGCTGAAGCTTTCTTT. It specifies CASSAGGTGPAEAFF.